The 30 T cell receptor beta chains below all came from one sample that was sequenced in a study of blood T cell repertoires in COVID-19. Profiling relied on immunoSEQ multiplex PCR, and the TCRdb table lists in-frame clones only, not all of them. This sample has 180,000 or so clones; roughly 84% occur once, and the top ten carry approximately 7.9%. Source material: PBMCs or T cells enriched from blood (not recorded which). All receptors come from a man in his forties who had recovered from COVID-19.

The V call is TRBV10-3, the J call TRBJ1-3; unclear D gene. Germline CDR1 ENHRY, CDR2 SYGVKD. The CDR3 runs to 16 residues. The V and J ends lost 2 bases and 0 bases respectively, with 11 bases between them. The CDR3 bases are TGTGCCATCAGTGAGGAGGGAGGGCGCTCTGGAAACACCATATATTTT. This codes for CAISEEGGRSGNTIYF.

This clone was recorded once. The V and J genes are TRBV2 and TRBJ2-7; TRBD2 aligns across 14 bases. Germline V lookup: CDR1 SNHLY, CDR2 FYNNEI. The CDR3 totals 16 residues. V dropped 6 bases and J dropped 1; count of bases not matched to a gene: 5. This CDR3 is CASRGLAGAGSYEQYF. The CDR3 nucleotides read TGTGCCAGCAGGGGACTAGCGGGGGCCGGATCCTACGAGCAGTACTTC. The full variable domain, completed using reference TRBV2 and TRBJ2-7, is EPEVTQTPSHQVTQMGQEVILRCVPISNHLYFYWYRQILGQKVEFLVSFYNNEISEKSEIFDDQFSVERPDGSNFTLKIRSTKLEDSAMYFCASRGLAGAGSYEQYFGPGTRLTVT.

A single count supports this clone. V is TRBV5-4 and J is TRBJ2-3, with 9 bases lining up with TRBD2. The V segment lost 5 bases and the J segment 1 base; nucleotides outside the gene matches: 8. The V gene's germline CDR1 is SGHNT and CDR2 YYREEE (reference sequence). The CDR3 runs to 16 residues. For the CDR3, the DNA is TGTGCCAGCAGGCGCGATATAGCGGGGGGCACAGATACGCAGTATTTT. It encodes CASRRDIAGGTDTQYF. Together with reference TRBV5-4 and TRBJ2-3, the CDR3 gives the full variable domain: ETGVTQSPTHLIKTRGQQVTLRCSSQSGHNTVSWYQQALGQGPQFIFQYYREEENGRGNFPPRFSGLQFPNYSSELNVNALELDDSALYLCASRRDIAGGTDTQYFGPGTRLTVL.

The chain combines TRBV5-4 with TRBJ2-1; 10 positions agree with TRBD2. Losses at the gene ends were 0 bases for V and 7 bases for J; bases not matched to a gene: 7. CDR1 and CDR2 from the germline V gene are SGHNT and YYREEE (reference sequence). This CDR3 is built from 16 residues. Here the CDR3 DNA reads TGTGCCAGCAGCTTGGCCGGAGCGGGGGGGCGGAATGAGCAGTTCTTC. It encodes CASSLAGAGGRNEQFF.

This clone was picked up one time. V and J are TRBV7-6 and TRBJ1-4, with 7 bases aligning to TRBD1. The CDR3 extends over 15 amino acids. Germline V CDR1 and CDR2: SGHVS, FNYEAQ. Trimming at V came to 0 bases and at J to 5 bases, leaving 3 bases not matched to a gene. CDR3 amino acids: CASSLAQGGNEKLFF. The CDR3 DNA reads TGTGCCAGCAGCTTAGCTCAGGGGGGAAATGAAAAACTGTTTTTT. The full variable domain, its missing parts supplied by reference TRBV7-6 and TRBJ1-4, is GAGVSQSPRYKVTKRGQDVALRCDPISGHVSLYWYRQALGQGPEFLTYFNYEAQQDKSGLPNDRFSAERPEGSISTLTIQRTEQRDSAMYRCASSLAQGGNEKLFFGSGTQLSVL.

The chain is built from TRBV7-6 and TRBJ1-6; maybe TRBD1 (5 bases). Between the trimmed V and J ends, which lost 0 bases and 7 bases, there was a span of 13 bases. Germline CDR1 and CDR2: SGHVS and FNYEAQ. There are 16 residues in the CDR3. The CDR3 nucleotides are TGTGCCAGCAGCTTAGCGTCCGGGGGACGGAATTCACCCCTCCACTTT. This sequence encodes CASSLASGGRNSPLHF.

This clone has only one observation. V gene TRBV19 combines with J gene TRBJ2-7; 7 bases are shared with TRBD1. V lost 5 bases to trimming and J lost 1 base; unmatched junction nucleotides: 8. This CDR3 spans 15 amino acids. Per the germline V gene, CDR1 is LNHDA and CDR2 is SQIVND (reference sequence). CDR3 loop: CASSPRTGASYEQYF. CDR3 sequence (DNA): TGTGCCAGTAGTCCAAGGACAGGAGCTTCCTACGAGCAGTACTTC.

This clone was observed a single time. The chain joins TRBV28 to TRBJ1-5, with D tentatively TRBD1 (6 bases). Germline CDR1 MDHEN, CDR2 SYDVKM. V gave up 10 bases and J gave up 5 bases, with 15 bases separating them. CDR3 length: 13 amino acids. In nucleotides, the CDR3 is TGTGCCACCTCAGGGGAGTGGGATCAGCCCCAGCATTTT. Its translation: CATSGEWDQPQHF. The full variable domain, in which reference TRBV28 and TRBJ1-5 provide the parts outside the CDR3, is DVKVTQSSRYLVKRTGEKVFLECVQDMDHENMFWYRQDPGLGLRLIYFSYDVKMKEKGDIPEGYSVSREKKERFSLILESASTNQTSMYLCATSGEWDQPQHFGDGTRLSIL.

This chain connects TRBV14 to TRBJ1-2; no definite D call. Trimming took 4 bases from V and 4 from J, leaving 13 bases between them. The V gene's germline CDR1 is SGHDN and CDR2 FVKESK. The CDR3 is made up of 14 amino acids. Here the CDR3 reads CASSPPGMAYGYTF. As DNA, the CDR3 is TGTGCCAGCAGCCCTCCGGGAATGGCCTATGGCTACACCTTC.

The V call is TRBV5-1, the J call TRBJ1-4; 8 bases are shared with TRBD1. V was clipped by 2 bases and J by 8 bases; unmatched bases: 5. The CDR3 is 14 amino acids. Germline V CDR1 and CDR2: SGHRS, YFSETQ. CDR3 in DNA: TGCGCCAGCAGCTTCGGACAGGGAGAAGAAAAACTGTTTTTT. Translated, it gives CASSFGQGEEKLFF.

This clone was counted only a few times. This sequence joins TRBV28 and TRBJ1-1; 7 bases map to TRBD1. V was pared by 2 bases and J by 0 bases, with 9 bases of the junction left unmatched. Germline V gene data show CDR1 as MDHEN and CDR2 as SYDVKM. This CDR3 spans 17 amino acids. The CDR3 coding sequence is TGTGCCAGCAGTTTAAGAAGAGGGGGCGTAGTGAACACTGAAGCTTTCTTT. Protein: CASSLRRGGVVNTEAFF.

The V gene is TRBV19, the J gene TRBJ1-1, with D perhaps matching TRBD1 (6 bases). CDR3 length: 16 amino acids. CDR1 is LNHDA and CDR2 is SQIVND in the germline V gene (reference sequence). V lost 4 bases to trimming and J lost 4 bases, with 19 bases between them. The CDR3 region has the DNA TGTGCCAGTAGTAGCAGGGGCAGTACCCTGGGCACTGAAGCTTTCTTT. It encodes CASSSRGSTLGTEAFF. Full variable domain (remainder filled in from reference TRBV19 and TRBJ1-1): DGGITQSPKYLFRKEGQNVTLSCEQNLNHDAMYWYRQDPGQGLRLIYYSQIVNDFQKGDIAEGYSVSREKKESFPLTVTSAQKNPTAFYLCASSSRGSTLGTEAFFGQGTRLTVV.

The chain is built from TRBV6-5 and TRBJ1-2; 9 bases map to TRBD1. The CDR3 runs 14 residues. Per the germline V gene, CDR1 is MNHEY and CDR2 is SVGAGI. V gave up 6 bases and J gave up 4 bases; unmatched junction bases: 6. The CDR3 DNA is TGTGCCAGCAGGGAGGGACAGGGAGGCTATGGCTACACCTTC. As protein: CASREGQGGYGYTF.

This clone has a single count. CDR3: CASSFFALGSVNEQFF. The CDR3, as DNA: TGCGCCAGCAGCTTTTTTGCGTTGGGGAGTGTGAATGAGCAGTTCTTC. This chain uses TRBV5-1 with TRBJ2-1, with D possibly TRBD2 on 5 matching bases. The CDR3 sequence is 16 residues long. Germline lookup yields CDR1 SGHRS and CDR2 YFSETQ. Trimming stripped 2 bases from V and 7 bases from J, with 19 bases between.

The rearrangement links TRBV6-6 to TRBJ2-7, with D possibly matching TRBD1 (6 bases). Trimming cost V 6 bases and J 2 bases, with 11 bases left between them. CDR3 length equals 13 residues. Germline values: CDR1 MNHNY, CDR2 SVGAGI (reference sequence). CDR3 protein: CASRGTLPYEQYF. The CDR3 nucleotides are TGTGCCAGCAGGGGGACACTACCCTACGAGCAGTACTTC.

The genes are TRBV3-1 (or the pseudogene TRBV3-2) and TRBJ2-5; 10 bases map to TRBD2. The CDR3 runs to 18 residues. V shed 4 bases and J 0 bases; nucleotides not matched to a gene: 11. Germline V gene lookup returns CDR1 LGHDT and CDR2 YNNKEL (reference sequence). CDR3 residues: CASSRGLAVLRYQETQYF. CDR3 coding DNA: TGTGCCAGCAGCCGTGGACTAGCGGTCCTACGCTACCAAGAGACCCAGTACTTC.

The chain combines TRBV9 with TRBJ2-7, with D possibly being TRBD1 (8 bases). The CDR3 is 17 amino acids. The V end was cut by 4 bases, the J end by 0 bases, with 20 bases between. The V gene's germline CDR1 is SGDLS and CDR2 YYNGEE. The CDR3 nucleotides read TGTGCCAGCAGCCGTGGACAGGGAGGGAGGGGCTCCTACGAGCAGTACTTC. This encodes CASSRGQGGRGSYEQYF.

The chain employs TRBV7-2 and TRBJ1-2, with D uncertain. The V gene lost 1 base and the J gene lost 4 bases, with 7 bases spanning the gap. The CDR3 extends over 13 amino acids. CDR1 SGHTA and CDR2 FQGNSA come from the germline V gene. CDR3 nucleotide sequence: TGTGCCAGCAGCTTAGATGGCCTCTATGGCTACACCTTC. Translation: CASSLDGLYGYTF. Using reference TRBV7-2 and TRBJ1-2 for the parts outside the CDR3, the full variable domain is GAGVSQSPSNKVTEKGKDVELRCDPISGHTALYWYRQSLGQGLEFLIYFQGNSAPDKSGLPSDRFSAERTGGSVSTLTIQRTQQEDSAVYLCASSLDGLYGYTFGSGTRLTVV.

The chain employs TRBV11-2 and TRBJ2-5; D unresolved. CDR1 is SGHAT, CDR2 FQNNGV, per germline. This CDR3 is 12 amino acids long. Trimming took 5 bases from V and 5 from J, leaving 9 bases between them. The CDR3 reads CASSPSAETQYF. DNA for the CDR3: TGTGCCAGCAGCCCATCAGCGGAGACCCAGTACTTC. Full variable domain (outside the CDR3, taken from reference TRBV11-2 and TRBJ2-5): EAGVAQSPRYKIIEKRQSVAFWCNPISGHATLYWYQQILGQGPKLLIQFQNNGVVDDSQLPKDRFSAERLKGVDSTLKIQPAKLEDSAVYLCASSPSAETQYFGPGTRLLVL.

The chain links TRBV11-2 to TRBJ2-2, with D maybe TRBD2 (5 bases). CDR1 and CDR2 (germline): SGHAT, FQNNGV. V dropped 0 bases and J dropped 4 bases, with 6 bases sitting between them. The CDR3 has 14 amino acids. The CDR3 coding sequence is TGTGCCAGCAGCTTAGATCGGGGCACCGGGGAGCTGTTTTTT. It specifies CASSLDRGTGELFF.

This clone has only a few counts. The chain has TRBV30 and TRBJ1-1; 7 positions match TRBD1. The germline V gene encodes CDR1 GTSNPN and CDR2 SVGIG (reference sequence). V shed 8 bases, J shed 0 bases, and the junction held 15 bases outside the gene matches. The CDR3 extends over 16 amino acids. CDR3 in DNA: TGTGCCCACATGACAGGGTTTCGGAGCTTGAACACTGAAGCTTTCTTT. Translating it yields CAHMTGFRSLNTEAFF.

The rearrangement uses TRBV7-9 and TRBJ2-7; 10 positions match TRBD1. The CDR3 sequence is 16 residues long. Unmatched junction bases numbered 7, after V lost 5 bases and J lost 0 bases. CDR1 SEHNR and CDR2 FQNEAQ come from the germline V gene (reference sequence). Here the CDR3 DNA reads TGTGCCAGCAGCCCTACCGGGACAGGGGCCTCCTACGAGCAGTACTTC. Translated: CASSPTGTGASYEQYF.

This rearrangement joins TRBV6-2 or TRBV6-3 to TRBJ2-5; D remains ambiguous. Germline CDR1 and CDR2: MNHEY and SVGEGT. The CDR3 consists of 17 residues. Trimming shortened V by 0 bases and J by 5 bases, and 19 bases separated the two germline ends. CDR3: CASSYSMSVGSRETQYF. Written as DNA, the CDR3 is TGTGCCAGCAGTTACTCGATGAGTGTTGGTTCTCGGGAGACCCAGTACTTC.

The chain employs TRBV28 and TRBJ1-3; 7 bases fit TRBD1. CDR1 MDHEN and CDR2 SYDVKM come from the germline V gene. The CDR3 has 16 amino acids. V trimming: 6 bases; J trimming: 0 bases; junction bases outside the gene matches: 8. In DNA form, the CDR3 reads TGTGCCAGCAGGTTACAGGGGTCAAGCTCTGGAAACACCATATATTTT. Translating gives CASRLQGSSSGNTIYF.

The genes are TRBV6-1 and TRBJ2-2; no clear D. The CDR3 has 13 amino acids. From germline, CDR1 is MNHNS and CDR2 SASEGT. Deletions cut 1 base from V and 6 bases from J, with 6 bases between. In DNA form, the CDR3 reads TGTGCCAGCAGTGAAGGGCTCGCCGGGGAGCTGTTTTTT. Its protein is CASSEGLAGELFF.

This clone was detected only once. This rearrangement joins TRBV9 to TRBJ1-3; weak D call: TRBD1 (5 bases). Trimming shortened V by 7 bases and J by 9 bases, and 20 bases separated the two germline ends. Germline loops: CDR1 SGDLS, CDR2 YYNGEE. The CDR3 is 14 residues long. CDR3 protein: CASYMRGRQGTIYF. CDR3 DNA: TGTGCCAGCTACATGCGCGGGAGGCAGGGCACCATATATTTT.

The CDR3 DNA is TGTGCCAGCATCGCGGGGAGGGAGACCCAGTACTTC. Protein: CASIAGRETQYF. The V call is TRBV2, the J call TRBJ2-5, with D possibly being TRBD2 (6 bases). In germline, CDR1 is SNHLY, CDR2 FYNNEI. V lost 7 bases and J lost 5, with 11 bases in between. The CDR3 is 12 residues long.

This clone was observed a handful of times. CDR3 amino acids: CASSAGAEAFF. Here the CDR3 DNA reads TGTGCCAGCAGCGCAGGGGCTGAAGCTTTCTTT. The rearrangement uses TRBV4-2 and TRBJ1-1; possibly TRBD1 for D (6 bases). This CDR3 is 11 amino acids long. The V end was cut by 5 bases, the J end by 6 bases, with 7 bases between. CDR1 is LGHNA and CDR2 is YNFKEQ in the germline V gene.

The V call is TRBV4-2, the J call TRBJ1-1; the D is unclear. The CDR3 has 16 amino acids. Germline V gives CDR1 LGHNA, CDR2 YNFKEQ. Trimming shortened V by 1 base and J by 0 bases, and 12 bases separated the two germline ends. The CDR3, as DNA: TGTGCCAGCAGCCAAGTAAACAGAATCATGAACACTGAAGCTTTCTTT. Amino acids: CASSQVNRIMNTEAFF.

This rearrangement joins TRBV19 to TRBJ2-7; 8 bases fit TRBD1. The germline gives CDR1 LNHDA, CDR2 SQIVND (reference sequence). The CDR3 has 16 amino acids. V lost 6 bases, J lost 4 bases, and 14 bases stayed unmatched. CDR3 bases: TGTGCCAGTAGCCAGCCAGGCAGGGGGCATGGGTACGAGCAGTACTTC. This gives the protein CASSQPGRGHGYEQYF. Based on the CDR3 plus reference TRBV19 and TRBJ2-7, the full variable domain is DGGITQSPKYLFRKEGQNVTLSCEQNLNHDAMYWYRQDPGQGLRLIYYSQIVNDFQKGDIAEGYSVSREKKESFPLTVTSAQKNPTAFYLCASSQPGRGHGYEQYFGPGTRLTVT.